This T cell receptor beta chain comes out of a study of cytomegalovirus exposure and HLA in healthy donors. This clone appeared a single time. Its antigen is currently unknown. Points from the study as a whole: Most of the TCR beta V segments (in an earlier analysis) were productive either about 87% or about 30% of the time. As a later analysis showed, several of the most significant clusters appeared to be linked to common viral pathogens.

60 Vbeta and 13 Jbeta primers were used in PCR. Authors' data handling: Among the unique TCR beta chains that a later analysis counted, 70 million to 85 million in all, about 10 million were shared. Profiled with immunoSEQ multiplex PCR; TCRdb holds only in-frame clones, not every one. The DNA gave D and trimming, while V, J and clone size come from that table. The table includes approximately 180,000 clones, more than 75% detected once. The CDR3 loop spans 15 amino acids. CDR1 MNHNY and CDR2 SVGAGI come from the germline V gene (reference sequence). The V gene is TRBV6-6, the J gene TRBJ2-5; 10 positions agree with TRBD2. The DNA matches TRBJ2-7 better at its end, which makes the J call doubtful. This clonotype originated in a woman between 50 and 59 years old in good health and CMV-seronegative. Material: PBMCs. The CDR3 here is CASSSERTSGYEQYF. In DNA, the CDR3 is TGTGCCAGCAGCTCCGAACGGACTAGCGGCTACGAGCAGTACTTC.